Below are 11 T cell receptor beta chains sequenced from a single sample in a study of blood T cell repertoires in COVID-19. Sequenced by immunoSEQ multiplex PCR; TCRdb stores in-frame clones only, minus some. The sample consists of 200,000 or so clones, around 84% of them appearing once. The sequencing input was peripheral blood. Receptors originate from a man aged 50 to 60 who had recovered from COVID-19.

The rearrangement links TRBV5-6 to TRBJ2-1, with 7 bases matching TRBD2. Germline V gene sequence: CDR1 SGHDT, CDR2 YYEEEE. The CDR3 loop spans 15 amino acids. V shed 4 bases and J 5 bases; nucleotides not matched to a gene: 9. Here the CDR3 reads CASSQGGSADNEQFF. The CDR3 DNA reads TGTGCCAGCAGCCAGGGCGGGAGCGCTGACAATGAGCAGTTCTTC.

This clone was counted a single time. V and J are TRBV5-1 and TRBJ2-7; 12 nucleotides align to TRBD2. The CDR3 consists of 15 residues. CDR1 and CDR2 from the germline V gene are SGHRS and YFSETQ. With 4 bases clipped from V and 6 bases from J, the junction kept 8 bases outside the gene matches. CDR3 DNA sequence: TGCGCCAGCAGCCGGATACTAGCGGGAGGCGGCGAGCAGTACTTC. Encoded protein: CASSRILAGGGEQYF. Full variable domain (remainder filled in from reference TRBV5-1 and TRBJ2-7): KAGVTQTPRYLIKTRGQQVTLSCSPISGHRSVSWYQQTPGQGLQFLFEYFSETQRNKGNFPGRFSGRQFSNSRSEMNVSTLELGDSALYLCASSRILAGGGEQYFGPGTRLTVT.

The chain has TRBV3-1 (or the pseudogene TRBV3-2) and TRBJ2-2; TRBD1 matches at 10 bases. Per the germline V gene, CDR1 is LGHDT and CDR2 is YNNKEL (reference sequence). After removal of 0 bases from V and 0 bases from J, the junction contained 4 bases not matched to a gene. The CDR3 length is 18 residues. CDR3 DNA sequence: TGTGCCAGCAGCCAAGAGGACAGGGGGTTCGCGAACACCGGGGAGCTGTTTTTT. This encodes CASSQEDRGFANTGELFF.

CDR3: CASSGGPTSAMGHEQFF. The CDR3 coding sequence is TGTGCCAGCAGTGGGGGACCTACTAGCGCCATGGGCCATGAGCAGTTCTTC. This rearrangement joins TRBV28 to TRBJ2-1, with 7 bases identical to TRBD2. V trimming: 5 bases; J trimming: 8 bases; junction bases outside the gene matches: 18. Germline V gene sequence: CDR1 MDHEN, CDR2 SYDVKM. The CDR3 has 17 amino acids.

This clone occurred once. The chain joins TRBV5-1 to TRBJ2-1; the D gene is possibly TRBD2 (6 bases). The CDR3 has 13 amino acids. V was cut by 2 bases and J by 9 bases, with 12 bases left in between. Per germline, CDR1 SGHRS and CDR2 YFSETQ. CDR3 nucleotide sequence: TGCGCCAGCAGCTTAGACGGGAGTACTGAGCAGTTCTTC. Amino acid sequence: CASSLDGSTEQFF. The full variable domain, with the rest looked up from reference TRBV5-1 and TRBJ2-1, is KAGVTQTPRYLIKTRGQQVTLSCSPISGHRSVSWYQQTPGQGLQFLFEYFSETQRNKGNFPGRFSGRQFSNSRSEMNVSTLELGDSALYLCASSLDGSTEQFFGPGTRLTVL.

The rearrangement links TRBV27 to TRBJ2-3, with D tentatively TRBD2 (5 bases). This CDR3 is built from 17 residues. Germline V gene lookup returns CDR1 MNHEY and CDR2 SMNVEV (reference sequence). V was pared by 3 bases and J by 6 bases, with 22 bases between. CDR3 in amino acids: CASSLVRDAKGADTQYF. DNA for the CDR3: TGTGCCAGCAGTTTGGTCCGGGATGCGAAGGGAGCGGATACGCAGTATTTT.

This clone showed up just once. The chain couples TRBV12-3 or TRBV12-4 to TRBJ1-3; no definite D call. This CDR3 is 12 amino acids long. The ends were cut back, 8 bases at V and 1 base at J, with 6 bases in the middle. The CDR3: CASHLSGNTIYF. The CDR3 DNA reads TGTGCCAGCCACTTATCTGGAAACACCATATATTTT.

This chain links TRBV11-3 with TRBJ2-7; 12 bases match TRBD2. Germline V gene data show CDR1 as SGHNT and CDR2 as YENEEA. V lost 5 bases to trimming and J lost 6 bases; unmatched junction nucleotides: 5. CDR3 length equals 14 residues. CDR3 in amino acids: CASSMTSGSSEQYF. As DNA, the CDR3 is TGTGCCAGCAGCATGACTAGCGGGAGTTCCGAGCAGTACTTC.

The gene calls are TRBV6-5 and TRBJ1-6, with TRBD1 identical over 8 bases. V was clipped by 3 bases and J by 10 bases; unmatched bases: 8. In germline, CDR1 is MNHEY, CDR2 SVGAGI. The CDR3 totals 15 residues. CDR3 amino acids: CASSYDDRGYSPLHF. The CDR3 nucleotides are TGTGCCAGCAGTTATGATGACAGGGGTTACTCACCCCTCCACTTT.

This chain joins TRBV12-1 and TRBJ1-1; the table names TRBD1, a call not compared with the DNA. TRBV12-1 is labeled a pseudogene. The CDR3 has 15 amino acids. The CDR3 coding sequence is TGTGCCAGCACCATTGACAGGGGTAAAAGCACTGAAGCTTTCTTT. Its translation: CASTIDRGKSTEAFF.

This clone came up once. V and J are TRBV18 and TRBJ2-3, with D possibly matching TRBD2 (5 bases). Germline V CDR1 and CDR2: KGHSH, LQKENI. V was cut by 4 bases and J by 3 bases, with 14 bases left in between. The CDR3 contains 15 residues. DNA for the CDR3: TGTGCCAGCTCACGGAACCGGGGAAAAACAGATACGCAGTATTTT. As protein: CASSRNRGKTDTQYF.